The following is a T cell receptor beta chain sequence with its context. The antigen is unknown. The CDR3 length is 15 residues. Germline V gives CDR1 KGHSH, CDR2 LQKENI. The V segment lost 3 bases and the J segment 6 bases; nucleotides outside the gene matches: 6. The data derive from a study of cytomegalovirus exposure and HLA in healthy donors. Overall study results and limits: 87-base-pair reads could not separate some V segments, including TRBV6-2 and TRBV6-3. Per a prior analysis, the majority of TCR beta V segments were productive roughly 87% or roughly 30% of the time. According to the study, about 180 TCR beta chains were cytomegalovirus-associated. Diagnosis of cytomegalovirus status made by the classifier reportedly showed high specificity and sensitivity.

PCR amplification relied on 60 Vbeta primers (plus 13 Jbeta primers). The protocol was immunoSEQ multiplex PCR, while the TCRdb copy is restricted to in-frame clones and leaves out a portion. The sample table includes around 26,000 clones. Sequenced input: PBMCs. This receptor was obtained from a male donor in good health and CMV-seropositive. The genes are TRBV18 and TRBJ1-1, with 11 bases aligning to TRBD1. In DNA form, the CDR3 reads TGTGCCAGCTCACCGTCCCGGGACAGGGGGGCTGAAGCTTTCTTT. Amino acid sequence: CASSPSRDRGAEAFF.